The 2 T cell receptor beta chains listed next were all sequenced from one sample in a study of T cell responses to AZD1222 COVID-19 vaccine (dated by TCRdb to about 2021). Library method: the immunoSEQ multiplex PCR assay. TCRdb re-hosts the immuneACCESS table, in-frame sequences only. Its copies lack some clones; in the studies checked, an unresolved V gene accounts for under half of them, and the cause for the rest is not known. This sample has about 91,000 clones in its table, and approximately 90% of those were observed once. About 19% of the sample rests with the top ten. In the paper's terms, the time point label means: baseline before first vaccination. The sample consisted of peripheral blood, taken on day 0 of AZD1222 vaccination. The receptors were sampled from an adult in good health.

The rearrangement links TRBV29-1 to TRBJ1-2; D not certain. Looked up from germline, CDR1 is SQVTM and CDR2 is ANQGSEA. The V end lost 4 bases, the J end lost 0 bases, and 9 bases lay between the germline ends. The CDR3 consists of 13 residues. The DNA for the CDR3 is TGCAGCGTTGCGGACCAAGCTAACTATGGCTACACCTTC. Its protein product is CSVADQANYGYTF.

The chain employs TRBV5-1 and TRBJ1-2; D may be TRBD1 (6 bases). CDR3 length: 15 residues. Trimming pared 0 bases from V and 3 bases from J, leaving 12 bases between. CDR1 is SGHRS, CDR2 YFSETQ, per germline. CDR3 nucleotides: TGCGCCAGCAGCTTGGAGGAACAGGGTGACTATGGCTACACCTTC. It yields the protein CASSLEEQGDYGYTF. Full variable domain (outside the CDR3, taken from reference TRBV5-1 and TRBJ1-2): KAGVTQTPRYLIKTRGQQVTLSCSPISGHRSVSWYQQTPGQGLQFLFEYFSETQRNKGNFPGRFSGRQFSNSRSEMNVSTLELGDSALYLCASSLEEQGDYGYTFGSGTRLTVV.